The entry below gives a single T cell receptor (beta chain) sequence along with its context. This specimen belongs to a study of blood T cell repertoires in COVID-19. Generated by immunoSEQ multiplex PCR, the TCRdb table keeps only in-frame clones and is missing some. The sample has a few hundred thousand clones, 75% to 90% seen once. The source of this sequence is a man between 25 and 39 years old who had recovered from COVID-19. Input material: PBMCs or T cells enriched from blood (not recorded which).

The DNA for the CDR3 is TGCGCCAGCAGCCAAGAGGGGCGGGGGGCCAAAAACATTCAGTACTTC. Protein: CASSQEGRGAKNIQYF. The rearrangement uses TRBV4-1 and TRBJ2-4; the match to TRBD2 covers 7 bases. The V segment lost 0 bases and the J segment 1 base; nucleotides outside the gene matches: 3. CDR1 MGHRA and CDR2 YSYEKL come from the germline V gene. CDR3 length equals 16 residues.